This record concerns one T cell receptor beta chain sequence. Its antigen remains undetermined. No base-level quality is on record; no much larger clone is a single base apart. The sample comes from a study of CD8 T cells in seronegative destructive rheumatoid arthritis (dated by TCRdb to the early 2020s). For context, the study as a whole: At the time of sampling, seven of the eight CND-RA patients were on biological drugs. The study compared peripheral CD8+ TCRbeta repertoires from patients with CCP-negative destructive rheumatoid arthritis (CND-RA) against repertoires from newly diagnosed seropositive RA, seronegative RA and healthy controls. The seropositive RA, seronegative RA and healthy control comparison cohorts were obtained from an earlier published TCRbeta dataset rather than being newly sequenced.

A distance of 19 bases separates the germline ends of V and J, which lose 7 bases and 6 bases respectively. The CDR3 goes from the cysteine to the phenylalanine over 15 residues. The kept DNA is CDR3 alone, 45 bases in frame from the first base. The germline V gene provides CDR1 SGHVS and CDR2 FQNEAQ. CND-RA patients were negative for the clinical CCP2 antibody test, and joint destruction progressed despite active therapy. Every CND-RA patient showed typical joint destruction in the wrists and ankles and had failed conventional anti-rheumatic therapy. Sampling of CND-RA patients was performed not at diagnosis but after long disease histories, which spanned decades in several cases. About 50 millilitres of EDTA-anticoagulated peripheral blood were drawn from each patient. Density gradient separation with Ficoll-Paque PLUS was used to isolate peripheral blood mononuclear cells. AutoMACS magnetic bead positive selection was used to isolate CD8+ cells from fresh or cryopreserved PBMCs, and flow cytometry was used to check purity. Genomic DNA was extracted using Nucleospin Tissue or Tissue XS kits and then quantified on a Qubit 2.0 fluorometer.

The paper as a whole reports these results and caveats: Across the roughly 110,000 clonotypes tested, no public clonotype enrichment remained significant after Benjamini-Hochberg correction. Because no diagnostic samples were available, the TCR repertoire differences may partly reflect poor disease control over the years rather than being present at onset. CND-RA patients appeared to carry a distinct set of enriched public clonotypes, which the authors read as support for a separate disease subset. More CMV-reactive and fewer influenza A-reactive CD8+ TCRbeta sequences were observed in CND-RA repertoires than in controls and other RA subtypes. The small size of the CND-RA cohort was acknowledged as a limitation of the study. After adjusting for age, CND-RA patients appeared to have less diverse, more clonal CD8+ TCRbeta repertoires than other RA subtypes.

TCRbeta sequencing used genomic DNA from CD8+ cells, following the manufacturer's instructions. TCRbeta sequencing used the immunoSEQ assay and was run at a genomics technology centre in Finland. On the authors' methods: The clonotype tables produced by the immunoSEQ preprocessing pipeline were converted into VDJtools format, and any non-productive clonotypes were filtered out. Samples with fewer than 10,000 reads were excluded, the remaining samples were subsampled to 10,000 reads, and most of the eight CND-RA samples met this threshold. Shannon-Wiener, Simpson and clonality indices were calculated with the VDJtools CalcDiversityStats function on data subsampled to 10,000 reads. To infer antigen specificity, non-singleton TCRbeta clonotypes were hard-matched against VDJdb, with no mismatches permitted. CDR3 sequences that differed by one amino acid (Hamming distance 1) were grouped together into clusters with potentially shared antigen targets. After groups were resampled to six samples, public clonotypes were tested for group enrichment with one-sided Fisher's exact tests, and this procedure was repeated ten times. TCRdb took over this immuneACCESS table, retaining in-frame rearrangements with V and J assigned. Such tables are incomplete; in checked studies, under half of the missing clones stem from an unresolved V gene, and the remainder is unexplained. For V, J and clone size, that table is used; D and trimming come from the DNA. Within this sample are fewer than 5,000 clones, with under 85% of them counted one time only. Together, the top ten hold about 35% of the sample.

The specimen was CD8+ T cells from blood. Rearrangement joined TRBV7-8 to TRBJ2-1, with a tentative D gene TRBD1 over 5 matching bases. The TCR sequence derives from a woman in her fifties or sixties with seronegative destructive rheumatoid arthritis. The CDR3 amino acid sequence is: CASTFLGRGGNEQFF. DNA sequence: TGTGCCAGCACCTTTTTAGGTAGGGGTGGCAATGAGCAGTTCTTC.